This T cell receptor (beta chain) was obtained from a study of cytomegalovirus exposure and HLA in healthy donors (dated by TCRdb to between 2016 and 2019). About the investigation overall: A later analysis indicated that the roughly 130 validation repertoires were generated on the platform also employed for the 720 or so repertoires of the first cohort. The study aimed to test whether cataloging public T cell receptors could reveal signatures of past pathogen exposure. Besides the first cohort of approximately 710 subjects, a separate validation cohort made up of over 95 different subjects was used. The study combined high-throughput TCR immunosequencing, statistical association of individual TCRs with disease status, and machine learning to predict cytomegalovirus infection status. Results the study describes overall, beyond this receptor: All 120 or so repertoires were used to score co-occurrence in the validation cohort in a later analysis, because that analysis had no HLA typing for the cohort. Of the cluster scores, about 94% were above 0 in a later analysis, which found that TCRs clustered in the first cohort also tended to co-occur in the 95 to 150 validation repertoires. In the study, around 160 TCR beta chains were listed as associated with cytomegalovirus. In both the original and validation cohorts, the classifier was reported to diagnose cytomegalovirus status with high specificity and sensitivity. Most TCR sequences were seen in very few donors, while some public TCRs were found in many individuals. Three of the identified cytomegalovirus-associated TCR beta chains were confirmed in vitro to be specific for cytomegalovirus antigens. According to the authors, the approach could potentially be generalized to other disease states and immunological phenotypes.

V trim: 4 bases; J trim: 2 bases; unmatched bases: 4. There are 14 amino acids in the CDR3, from cysteine to phenylalanine inclusive. The DNA shown is the 42-base CDR3, in frame from base 1. As encoded in the germline V gene (reference sequence), CDR1 is SEHNR while CDR2 is FQNEAQ. The donors were included in the validation cohort of some 120 subjects, a group kept apart from the approximately 690-subject first cohort. Receptor amplification or capture employed the immunoSEQ multiplex PCR assay. Turning to the authors' computational methods: A statistical classification framework was built for diagnosing cytomegalovirus status from the catalog of TCR beta chain sequences. The source is immuneACCESS, and TCRdb retained only in-frame sequences with V and J called. Part of the clones is not carried over; for the studies checked, unresolved V genes explain less than half of this, and the remainder is unexplained. V and J calls and clone size follow that table, whereas D and trimming were derived from the DNA. Present in this sample are 150,000 to 200,000 clones, 85% to 90% of which were seen just once. Roughly 1.5% of the sample lies in the top ten.

Remarks on this clone: Its antigen is not yet known. No base quality information exists; no much larger clone differs at one position.

The sequenced sample was PBMCs. This sequence was found in a woman aged 25 to 39 in good health and CMV-seronegative. The chain is assembled from TRBV7-9 and TRBJ1-2, with TRBD1 matching 7 junction bases. The nucleotide sequence is given as TGTGCCAGCAGCTCCCTGACAGGGAACTATGGCTACACCTTC. Translated, it reads CASSSLTGNYGYTF.